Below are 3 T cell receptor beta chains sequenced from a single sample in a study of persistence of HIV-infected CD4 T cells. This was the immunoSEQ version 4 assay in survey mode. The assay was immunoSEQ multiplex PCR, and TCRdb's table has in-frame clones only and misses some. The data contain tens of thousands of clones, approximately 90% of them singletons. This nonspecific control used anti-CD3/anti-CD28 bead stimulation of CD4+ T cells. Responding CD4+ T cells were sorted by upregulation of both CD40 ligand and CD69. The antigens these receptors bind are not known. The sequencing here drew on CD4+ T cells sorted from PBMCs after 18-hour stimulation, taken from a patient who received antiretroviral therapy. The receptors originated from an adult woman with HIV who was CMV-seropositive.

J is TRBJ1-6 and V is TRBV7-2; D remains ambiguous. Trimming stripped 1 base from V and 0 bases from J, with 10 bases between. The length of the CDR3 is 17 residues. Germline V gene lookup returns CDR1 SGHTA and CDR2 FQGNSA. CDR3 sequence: CASSLGLPSSYNSPLHF. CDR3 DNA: TGTGCCAGCAGCTTAGGACTACCGAGCTCCTATAATTCACCCCTCCACTTT. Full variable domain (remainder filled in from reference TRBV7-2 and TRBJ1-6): GAGVSQSPSNKVTEKGKDVELRCDPISGHTALYWYRQSLGQGLEFLIYFQGNSAPDKSGLPSDRFSAERTGGSVSTLTIQRTQQEDSAVYLCASSLGLPSSYNSPLHFGNGTRLTVT.

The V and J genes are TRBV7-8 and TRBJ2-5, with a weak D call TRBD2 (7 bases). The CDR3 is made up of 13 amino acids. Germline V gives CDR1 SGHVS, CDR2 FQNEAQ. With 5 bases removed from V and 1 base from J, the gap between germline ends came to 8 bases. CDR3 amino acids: CASSRGAQETQYF. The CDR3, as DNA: TGTGCCAGCAGCCGGGGGGCCCAAGAGACCCAGTACTTC.

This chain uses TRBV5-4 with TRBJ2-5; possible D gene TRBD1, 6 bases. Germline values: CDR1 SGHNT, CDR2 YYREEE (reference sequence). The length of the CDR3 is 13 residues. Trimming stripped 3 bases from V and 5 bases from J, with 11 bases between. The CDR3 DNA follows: TGTGCCAGCAGCTCTCCAGGGGATGAGACCCAGTACTTC. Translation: CASSSPGDETQYF.